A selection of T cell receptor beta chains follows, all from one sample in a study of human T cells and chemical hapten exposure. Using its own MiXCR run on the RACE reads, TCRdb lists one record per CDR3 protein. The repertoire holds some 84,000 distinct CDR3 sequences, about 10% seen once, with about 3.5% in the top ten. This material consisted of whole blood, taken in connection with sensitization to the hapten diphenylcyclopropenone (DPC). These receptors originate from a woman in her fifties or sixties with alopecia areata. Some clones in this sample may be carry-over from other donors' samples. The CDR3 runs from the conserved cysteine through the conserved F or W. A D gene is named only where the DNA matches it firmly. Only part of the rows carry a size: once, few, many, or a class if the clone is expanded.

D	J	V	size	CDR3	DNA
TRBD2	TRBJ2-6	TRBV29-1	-	CSVVWNGRAPGANVLTF	TGCAGCGTTGTGTGGAACGGGAGGGCCCCTGGGGCCAACGTCCTGACTTTC
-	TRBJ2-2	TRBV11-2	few	CASSTTNLNTGELFF	TGTGCCAGCAGTACTACTAATCTGAACACCGGGGAGCTGTTTTTT
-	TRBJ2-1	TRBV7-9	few	CASSFGQTYNEQFF	TGTGCCAGCAGTTTTGGACAGACCTACAATGAGCAGTTCTTC
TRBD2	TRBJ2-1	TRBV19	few	CASSRLAGSSYNEQFF	TGTGCCAGTAGTAGACTAGCGGGTAGCTCCTACAATGAGCAGTTCTTC
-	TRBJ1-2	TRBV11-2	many	CASSLGQYYGYTF	TGTGCCAGCAGCTTAGGACAGTACTATGGCTACACCTTC
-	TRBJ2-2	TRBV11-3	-	CASSLGHSGNTGELFF	TGTGCCAGCAGCTTAGGTCATAGCGGGAACACCGGGGAGCTGTTTTTT
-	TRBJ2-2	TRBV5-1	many	CASSLVVANTGELFF	TGCGCCAGCAGCTTGGTGGTCGCGAACACCGGGGAGCTGTTTTTT
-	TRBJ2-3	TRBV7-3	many	CASSLTGVGTDTQYF	TGTGCCAGCAGCTTAACGGGAGTAGGCACAGATACGCAGTATTTT
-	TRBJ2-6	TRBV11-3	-	CASSLEAGRAGSGANVLTF	TGTGCCAGCAGCTTAGAGGCCGGTAGGGCGGGCTCTGGGGCCAACGTCCTGACTTTC
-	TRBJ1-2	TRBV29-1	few	CSAESGYGYTF	TGCAGCGCTGAATCTGGTTATGGCTACACCTTC
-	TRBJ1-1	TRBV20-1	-	CSLTGNTEAFF	TGCAGCCTGACAGGGAACACTGAAGCTTTCTTT
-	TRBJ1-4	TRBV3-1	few	CASSQVGPSGEKLFF	TGTGCCAGCAGCCAAGTGGGACCTTCTGGTGAAAAACTGTTTTTT
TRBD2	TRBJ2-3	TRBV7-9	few	CASSAGLAGGYRTDTQYF	TGTGCCAGCAGCGCCGGGCTAGCGGGAGGCTACCGCACAGATACGCAGTATTTT
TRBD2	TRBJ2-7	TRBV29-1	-	CSVLTSGSGYEQYF	TGCAGCGTCCTCACCAGCGGGAGCGGCTACGAGCAGTACTTC
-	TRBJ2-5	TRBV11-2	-	CASSRWGRETQYF	TGTGCCAGCAGTCGGTGGGGGCGGGAGACCCAGTACTTC
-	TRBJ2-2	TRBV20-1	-	CSARGQGNTGELFF	TGCAGTGCTAGAGGTCAGGGAAACACCGGGGAGCTGTTTTTT
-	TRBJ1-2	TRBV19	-	CASGLQDSYGYTF	TGTGCCAGTGGCCTACAGGATTCTTATGGCTACACCTTC
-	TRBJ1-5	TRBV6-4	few	CASSGTEDQPQHF	TGTGCCAGCAGTGGGACGGAAGATCAGCCCCAGCATTTT
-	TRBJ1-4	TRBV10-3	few	CAISGTGNEKLFF	TGTGCCATCTCCGGGACGGGTAATGAAAAACTGTTTTTT
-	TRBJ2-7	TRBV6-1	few	CASRVGHEQYF	TGTGCCAGCAGGGTTGGACACGAGCAGTACTTC
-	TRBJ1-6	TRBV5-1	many	CASSLTGADSPLHF	TGCGCCAGCAGCTTGACGGGGGCTGATTCACCCCTCCACTTT
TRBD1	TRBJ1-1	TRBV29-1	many	CSVRRTGGGNEAFF	TGCAGCGTTCGTCGTACAGGGGGCGGGAATGAAGCTTTCTTT
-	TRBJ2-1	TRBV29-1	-	CSVLTGNEQFF	TGCAGCGTGTTAACGGGCAATGAGCAGTTCTTC
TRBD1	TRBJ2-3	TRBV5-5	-	CASAGTGVTDTQYF	TGTGCCAGCGCCGGGACAGGGGTCACAGATACGCAGTATTTT
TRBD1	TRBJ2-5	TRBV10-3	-	CAISPGQGMAETQYF	TGTGCCATCAGTCCGGGACAGGGCATGGCGGAGACCCAGTACTTC
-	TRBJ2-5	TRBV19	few	CASSAGRGTQYF	TGTGCCAGTAGCGCTGGCAGGGGGACCCAGTACTTC
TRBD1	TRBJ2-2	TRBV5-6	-	CASSLAGQGHTGELFF	TGTGCCAGCAGCTTGGCGGGACAGGGGCACACCGGGGAGCTGTTTTTT
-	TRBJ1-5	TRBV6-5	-	CASSQHSNQPQHF	TGTGCCAGCAGCCAACATAGCAATCAGCCCCAGCATTTT
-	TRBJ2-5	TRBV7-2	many	CASSLVWGETQYF	TGTGCCAGCAGCTTAGTCTGGGGGGAGACCCAGTACTTC
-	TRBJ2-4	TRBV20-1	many	CSAPGSVAKNIQYF	TGCAGTGCCCCCGGAAGTGTAGCCAAAAACATTCAGTACTTC
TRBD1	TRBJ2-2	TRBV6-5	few	CASSRDRGRVGELFF	TGTGCCAGCAGTCGCGACAGGGGGCGGGTCGGGGAGCTGTTTTTT
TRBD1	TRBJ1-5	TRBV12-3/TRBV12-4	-	CASSFLGQGAGQPQHF	TGTGCCAGCAGTTTTCTGGGTCAGGGGGCCGGTCAGCCCCAGCATTTT
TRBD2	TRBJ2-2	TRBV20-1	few	CSARTGLAGGELFF	TGCAGTGCTAGAACGGGACTAGCGGGCGGGGAGCTGTTTTTT